Reported below is one TCR beta chain. The source of the sample is a study of shared clonotypes between healthy human individuals. CD45RO-negative CD8 cells positively selected for CCR7 made up the naive population, which excluded terminally differentiated effector memory CD45RA+ cells. Recent vaccinations or acute infections were absent in the healthy HIV-negative adult donors. The protocol was immunoSEQ multiplex PCR, while the TCRdb copy is restricted to in-frame clones and leaves out a portion. The sample lists 1.5 million to 2.5 million clones, approximately 95% occurring once. CDR1 LNHDA and CDR2 SQIVND come from the germline V gene (reference sequence). CDR3 length: 16 residues. The ends were cut back, 0 bases at V and 3 bases at J, with 14 bases in the middle.

The source of this sequence is a man between 18 and 35 years old in good health. The chain joins TRBV19 to TRBJ1-1; TRBD1 might be the D (5 bases). Sequencing input: naive CD8+ T cells sorted from blood. CDR3: CASSIDPGRGDTEAFF. The CDR3 region has the DNA TGTGCCAGTAGTATAGACCCGGGACGGGGGGACACTGAAGCTTTCTTT. The variable domain in full, completed from reference TRBV19 and TRBJ1-1, reads DGGITQSPKYLFRKEGQNVTLSCEQNLNHDAMYWYRQDPGQGLRLIYYSQIVNDFQKGDIAEGYSVSREKKESFPLTVTSAQKNPTAFYLCASSIDPGRGDTEAFFGQGTRLTVV.